The 13 T cell receptor beta chains below come from one sample, sequenced in a study of T-cell memory formation after mild COVID-19. TCRdb reprocessed the 5' RACE reads with MiXCR, giving one entry per CDR3 protein. Here the sample spans approximately 230,000 distinct CDR3 sequences, 16% being singletons. The sample consisted of PBMCs or a T cell subset sorted from them (not recorded which). The source is a man aged 18 to 30 who had mild COVID-19 (a few samples of this study predate the infection). Cell type and time point are not known.

This clonotype was seen more than once but under ten times. V gene TRBV6-5 combines with J gene TRBJ2-3; TRBD2 matches at 8 bases. With V trimmed by 5 bases and J by 4 bases, 8 bases remained unmatched. The CDR3 covers 15 residues. Germline V CDR1 and CDR2: MNHEY, SVGAGI. The CDR3 coding sequence is TGTGCCAGCAGTCCTGGACTAGCCGCGGCAGATACGCAGTATTTT. Translating gives CASSPGLAAADTQYF.

This clonotype was seen more than once but under ten times. CDR3 loop: CSASGLSGGTYEQYF. The CDR3 nucleotides read TGCAGTGCTAGCGGGCTTAGCGGGGGGACCTACGAGCAGTACTTC. The chain is built from TRBV20-1 and TRBJ2-7, with 10 nucleotides matching TRBD2. Per germline, CDR1 DFQATT and CDR2 SNEGSKA (reference sequence). The length of the CDR3 is 15 residues. Trimming cost V 3 bases and J 2 bases; bases outside gene matches: 7.

This clonotype turned up a few times. The J gene is TRBJ2-3, the V gene TRBV6-2 or TRBV6-3, with D possibly TRBD2 on 5 matching bases. Germline V gives CDR1 MNHEY, CDR2 SVGEGT. The CDR3 length is 15 residues. Trimming stripped 2 bases from V and 4 bases from J, with 13 bases between. CDR3 nucleotides: TGTGCCAGCAGTTACCCACAGAGGGCTGCAGATACGCAGTATTTT. It codes for CASSYPQRAADTQYF.

The gene calls are TRBV7-2 and TRBJ2-3; D may be TRBD2 (6 bases). Trimming pared 4 bases from V and 2 bases from J, leaving 13 bases between. The CDR3 contains 15 residues. Germline values: CDR1 SGHTA, CDR2 FQGNSA. CDR3 amino acids: CASSSLSGYTDTQYF. In nucleotides, the CDR3 is TGTGCCAGCAGCTCCCTTAGCGGATACACAGATACGCAGTATTTT.

The V and J genes are TRBV5-1 and TRBJ1-1, with unresolved D. The CDR3 loop spans 12 amino acids. Germline loops: CDR1 SGHRS, CDR2 YFSETQ. V was clipped by 6 bases and J by 4 bases, with 10 bases between them. The CDR3 nucleotides read TGCGCCAGCATGCGGGAGGGCACTGAAGCTTTCTTT. Amino acid sequence: CASMREGTEAFF.

In its sample, this clonotype was seen a few times. The V gene is TRBV7-7, the J gene TRBJ2-2; weak D call: TRBD1 (6 bases). The germline V gene has CDR1 SSHAT and CDR2 FNYEAQ (reference sequence). The CDR3 covers 14 residues. V was trimmed by 4 bases and J by 7 bases, leaving 13 bases between them. CDR3 sequence (DNA): TGTGCCAGCAGCTCGGACAGACCTGGCGGGGAGCTGTTTTTT. It translates to CASSSDRPGGELFF.

This clonotype showed up many times. V gene TRBV12-3 or TRBV12-4 combines with J gene TRBJ2-1; TRBD2 is a possible D gene (5 bases). Trimming cost V 10 bases and J 0 bases, with 13 bases left between them. This CDR3 is built from 14 residues. CDR3 sequence: CAIVVGSSYNEQFF. DNA for the CDR3: TGTGCCATTGTAGTGGGGAGCTCCTACAATGAGCAGTTCTTC.

This clonotype was detected ten times or more. The chain uses TRBV18 and TRBJ2-3; weak D call: TRBD2 (6 bases). This CDR3 spans 14 amino acids. With 0 bases removed from V and 8 bases from J, the gap between germline ends came to 12 bases. The germline CDR1 and CDR2 sequences are KGHSH and LQKENI. CDR3 residues: CASSPPLAGGTQYF. The CDR3 DNA follows: TGTGCCAGCTCACCACCACTAGCAGGAGGTACGCAGTATTTT.

The sample holds many counts of this clonotype. The chain combines TRBV5-1 with TRBJ1-1, with D perhaps TRBD1 (5 bases). Per the germline V gene, CDR1 is SGHRS and CDR2 is YFSETQ. The CDR3 covers 16 residues. Trimming left V 3 bases short and J 6 bases short, with 21 bases between. For the CDR3, the DNA is TGCGCCAGCAGCTCCCGACAGAATGGTCCTTATTCTGAAGCTTTCTTT. It encodes CASSSRQNGPYSEAFF.

This rearrangement joins TRBV27 to TRBJ2-1; D might be TRBD1 (6 bases). V lost 3 bases to trimming and J lost 3 bases, with 18 bases between them. Germline V CDR1 and CDR2: MNHEY, SMNVEV (reference sequence). The CDR3 length is 17 residues. The CDR3 DNA is TGTGCCAGCAGTTTCCCCACCAGGGGACCCAACTACAATGAGCAGTTCTTC. Its translation is CASSFPTRGPNYNEQFF.

The rearrangement uses TRBV7-2 and TRBJ2-3, with D tentatively TRBD1 (6 bases). Deletions cut 2 bases from V and 2 bases from J, with 11 bases between. The CDR3 has 15 amino acids. In germline, CDR1 is SGHTA, CDR2 FQGNSA. CDR3 residues: CASSLRTADTDTQYF. The CDR3 DNA follows: TGTGCCAGCAGCTTAAGGACAGCGGACACAGATACGCAGTATTTT.

This clonotype showed up just a few times. The CDR3 loop reads CASSFWSGGTGELFF. The CDR3 bases are TGTGCCAGCAGTTTTTGGAGCGGGGGCACCGGGGAGCTGTTTTTT. The chain couples TRBV12-3 or TRBV12-4 to TRBJ2-2, with TRBD2 identical over 8 bases. This CDR3 has 15 amino acids. J was trimmed by 4 bases and V by 3 bases; bases with no gene match: 4.

This clonotype occurred a few times. This sequence joins TRBV12-3 or TRBV12-4 and TRBJ1-1; no firm D call. The CDR3 length is 15 residues. V was pared by 1 base and J by 6 bases, with 15 bases between. CDR3 bases: TGTGCCAGCAGTTTAGACCGAGGAGGATTGCCTGAAGCTTTCTTT. The encoded protein is CASSLDRGGLPEAFF.